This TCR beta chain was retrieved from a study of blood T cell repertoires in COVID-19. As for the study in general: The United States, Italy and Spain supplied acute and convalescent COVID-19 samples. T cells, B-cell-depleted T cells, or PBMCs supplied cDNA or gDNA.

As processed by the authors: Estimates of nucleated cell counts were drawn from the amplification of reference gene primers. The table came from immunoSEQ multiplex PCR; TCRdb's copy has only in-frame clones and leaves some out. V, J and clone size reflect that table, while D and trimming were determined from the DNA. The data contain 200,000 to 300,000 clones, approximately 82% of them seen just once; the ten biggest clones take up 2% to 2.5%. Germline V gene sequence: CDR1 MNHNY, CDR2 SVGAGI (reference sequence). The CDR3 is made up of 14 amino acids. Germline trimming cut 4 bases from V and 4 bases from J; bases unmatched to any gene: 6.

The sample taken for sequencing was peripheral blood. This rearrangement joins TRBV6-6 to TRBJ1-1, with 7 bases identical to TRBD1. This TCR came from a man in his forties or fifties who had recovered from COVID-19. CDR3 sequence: CASSSQGEATEAFF. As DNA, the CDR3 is TGTGCCAGCAGTTCCCAGGGGGAGGCCACTGAAGCTTTCTTT.